This T cell receptor (beta chain) appears in the sequencing data of a study of siplizumab effects on memory and regulatory T cells. Using immunoSEQ multiplex PCR, the repertoire was profiled, and TCRdb retains in-frame clones only, with some absent. The sample includes some 100,000 clones, roughly 96% of them seen just once. Unstimulated naive, memory, effector memory and TEMRA subsets from three donor pairs have been sequenced, the authors report. The clonotype was recovered from a human donor in good health. The sequenced sample was naive CD4+ T cells sorted from blood.

CDR3 amino acids: CASSIGTGAGGELFF. DNA of the CDR3: TGTGCCAGTAGTATAGGGACAGGGGCGGGCGGGGAGCTGTTTTTT. The rearrangement uses TRBV19 and TRBJ2-2, with 9 bases aligning to TRBD1. Per the germline V gene, CDR1 is LNHDA and CDR2 is SQIVND (reference sequence). The CDR3 is 15 residues long. Losses at the gene ends were 1 base for V and 7 bases for J; bases not matched to a gene: 4.